Following are 15 T cell receptor beta chains from one sample sequenced in a study of blood T cell repertoires in COVID-19. Profiling relied on immunoSEQ multiplex PCR, and the TCRdb table lists in-frame clones only, not all of them. The sample lists some 260,000 clones; about 86% were seen once. The material sequenced was peripheral blood. Receptors were obtained from an elderly man with acute or convalescent COVID-19.

V usage is TRBV6-2 or TRBV6-3 and J usage is TRBJ1-1; a possible D gene is TRBD1 (5 bases). V was pared by 5 bases and J by 7 bases, with 14 bases between. Per the germline V gene, CDR1 is MNHEY and CDR2 is SVGEGT. This CDR3 is 13 amino acids long. The CDR3 DNA is TGTGCCAGCAGTACACCAGGACAATTTGAAGCTTTCTTT. It translates to CASSTPGQFEAFF.

The chain couples TRBV9 to TRBJ1-4, with 8 bases matching TRBD1. V dropped 4 bases and J dropped 8; count of bases not matched to a gene: 10. This CDR3 comprises 15 residues. Germline CDR1 reads SGDLS; CDR2 reads YYNGEE. CDR3 in DNA: TGTGCCAGCAGCATCCAGGACAGGGCAGCGGAAAAACTGTTTTTT. Its protein product is CASSIQDRAAEKLFF.

The chain joins TRBV3-1 (or the pseudogene TRBV3-2) to TRBJ2-7, with a tentative D call TRBD1 (6 bases). The germline CDR1 and CDR2 sequences are LGHDT and YNNKEL (reference sequence). The CDR3 extends over 12 amino acids. V was trimmed by 1 base and J by 6 bases, leaving 7 bases between them. CDR3 residues: CASSQGGGEQYF. CDR3 DNA: TGTGCCAGCAGCCAAGGAGGGGGCGAGCAGTACTTC.

The rearrangement uses TRBV28 and TRBJ1-2, with 8 bases lining up with TRBD1. The germline V gene encodes CDR1 MDHEN and CDR2 SYDVKM. J gave up 8 bases and V 10 bases, and 24 bases lay outside the gene matches. This CDR3 contains 17 residues. The CDR3 nucleotides read TGTGCCATCGGCCACCGGGGACAGGCCGGGTTGATGGGCGGCTACACCTTC. Translation: CAIGHRGQAGLMGGYTF.

The chain employs TRBV27 and TRBJ2-2; D perhaps matches TRBD1 (5 bases). Deletions cut 5 bases from V and 7 bases from J, with 14 bases between. This CDR3 contains 14 residues. Germline CDR1 MNHEY, CDR2 SMNVEV (reference sequence). CDR3 coding DNA: TGTGCCAGCAGTCCGATCCGACAGATCGGGGAGCTGTTTTTT. This codes for CASSPIRQIGELFF.

The V and J genes are TRBV5-1 and TRBJ2-1; perhaps TRBD2 as D (5 bases). Trimming took off 4 bases at V and 8 bases at J, with 28 bases between the two ends. This CDR3 is built from 18 residues. Germline V gene data show CDR1 as SGHRS and CDR2 as YFSETQ. The CDR3 reads CASSPGFMRAGMVDEQFF. The CDR3 nucleotides are TGCGCCAGCAGCCCCGGTTTTATGAGGGCCGGTATGGTCGATGAGCAGTTCTTC.

The chain is built from TRBV28 and TRBJ1-1, with a tentative D call TRBD1 (6 bases). This CDR3 spans 11 amino acids. Trimming pared 8 bases from V and 5 bases from J, leaving 9 bases between. Germline CDR1 is MDHEN and CDR2 is SYDVKM. In DNA, the CDR3 is TGTGCCAGCCAGGGGCCAACTGAAGCTTTCTTT. It specifies CASQGPTEAFF.

Concerning this clone: This CDR3 is also generated by other DNA sequences in the sample. The V call is TRBV5-1, the J call TRBJ2-1; TRBD2 agrees at 8 bases. Germline loops: CDR1 SGHRS, CDR2 YFSETQ. V shed 5 bases, J shed 0 bases, and the junction held 4 bases outside the gene matches. There are 15 residues in the CDR3. The chain's CDR3 is CASSPGGSSYNEQFF. CDR3 nucleotides: TGCGCCAGCAGTCCGGGGGGGAGCTCCTACAATGAGCAGTTCTTC.

There are a few counts of this clone. The rearrangement links TRBV5-1 to TRBJ1-1; D might be TRBD1 (5 bases). V lost 4 bases and J lost 4, with 17 bases in between. The germline gives CDR1 SGHRS, CDR2 YFSETQ. The CDR3 extends over 15 amino acids. The chain's CDR3 is CASSKLRQKGTEAFF. The CDR3 nucleotides are TGCGCCAGCAGCAAGTTAAGACAGAAGGGCACTGAAGCTTTCTTT.

The chain links TRBV28 to TRBJ2-2; D unresolved. CDR1 and CDR2 from the germline V gene are MDHEN and SYDVKM. This CDR3 spans 12 amino acids. With 3 bases removed from V and 6 bases from J, the gap between germline ends came to 5 bases. The DNA of the CDR3 is TGTGCCAGCAGTTTCGTAGCCGGGGAGCTGTTTTTT. This gives the protein CASSFVAGELFF.

The CDR3 DNA follows: TGCGCCAGCAGCTCCACCCCGGACAGGGGTGGAGAGCAGTACTTC. It translates to CASSSTPDRGGEQYF. J is TRBJ2-7 and V is TRBV5-1, with TRBD1 identical over 9 bases. Unmatched junction bases numbered 11, after V lost 3 bases and J lost 7 bases. The CDR3 runs 15 residues. The germline gives CDR1 SGHRS, CDR2 YFSETQ.

This clone was observed a single time. The chain recombines TRBV5-1 with TRBJ2-3; tentatively, D is TRBD2 (6 bases). The V gene lost 5 bases and the J gene lost 2 bases, with 18 bases spanning the gap. CDR3 length: 16 residues. The V gene's germline CDR1 is SGHRS and CDR2 YFSETQ. CDR3 sequence reads: CASRRTGDLNTDTQYF. The CDR3 DNA reads TGCGCCAGCAGAAGAACCGGGGACTTGAACACAGATACGCAGTATTTT.

The CDR3 DNA reads as TGTGCCAGCAGTTACTCGACCAGGGCCCGATATGAAGCTTTCTTT. Protein: CASSYSTRARYEAFF. V is TRBV6-5 and J is TRBJ1-1, with a tentative D call TRBD1 (5 bases). In germline, CDR1 is MNHEY, CDR2 SVGAGI. The CDR3 spans 15 residues. The germline V and J ends were trimmed by 0 bases and 7 bases, with 15 bases remaining between them.

This clone was recorded at least ten times. This chain uses TRBV5-5 with TRBJ1-1; TRBD1 aligns across 8 bases. Germline-derived CDR1 and CDR2 are SGHKS and YYEKEE (reference sequence). The CDR3 is 15 amino acids. V lost 4 bases, J lost 1 base, and 6 bases stayed unmatched. The CDR3, as DNA: TGTGCCAGCAGCATTGCCAGGGGGCAGAACACTGAAGCTTTCTTT. It translates to CASSIARGQNTEAFF.

A few counts support this clone. The chain couples TRBV29-1 to TRBJ2-7, with 8 bases lining up with TRBD1. The CDR3 spans 14 residues. Germline V CDR1 and CDR2: SQVTM, ANQGSEA. V trimming: 4 bases; J trimming: 3 bases; junction bases outside the gene matches: 8. CDR3 nucleotides: TGCAGCGTTGCGAGGGACAGGTTATTCTACGAGCAGTACTTC. It specifies CSVARDRLFYEQYF.